This TCR beta chain was profiled in a study of T cells in pancreatic ductal adenocarcinoma. General observations from the study: Blood clonality (around 0.066) did not differ significantly from tumor (roughly 0.11).

Per germline, CDR1 SGHNT and CDR2 YYREEE (reference sequence). This CDR3 has 12 amino acids. Between the trimmed V and J ends, which lost 5 bases and 6 bases, there was a span of 10 bases. Measured with immunoSEQ multiplex PCR; TCRdb has only the in-frame clones, and not every one. The sample has roughly 100,000 clones, roughly 96% seen once; the top ten hold less than 4%. Selected pancreatic ductal adenocarcinoma patients had undergone surgery without neoadjuvant therapy. Remarks on this clone: Its cognate antigen is unknown.

Sequenced input: PBMCs. The chain employs TRBV5-4 and TRBJ2-3; D ambiguous. This clonotype was sampled from a human donor with pancreatic ductal adenocarcinoma. The CDR3 protein is CASSLTRDTQYF. In DNA, the CDR3 is TGTGCCAGCAGTTTGACCCGGGATACGCAGTATTTT. Based on the CDR3 plus reference TRBV5-4 and TRBJ2-3, the full variable domain is ETGVTQSPTHLIKTRGQQVTLRCSSQSGHNTVSWYQQALGQGPQFIFQYYREEENGRGNFPPRFSGLQFPNYSSELNVNALELDDSALYLCASSLTRDTQYFGPGTRLTVL.